The next 19 T cell receptor beta chains were all read from a single sample in a study of T cell repertoires in ileal Crohn's disease. The data were produced by immunoSEQ multiplex PCR, yet TCRdb's version contains in-frame clones alone and is incomplete. The sample holds about 14,000 clones, approximately 90% seen once. Material for sequencing was ileal tissue. The receptors here all came from an adult with Crohn's disease.

The chain combines TRBV29-1 with TRBJ2-2, with D possibly being TRBD1 (5 bases). The length of the CDR3 is 13 residues. Germline V CDR1 and CDR2: SQVTM, ANQGSEA. V lost 5 bases and J lost 2, with 9 bases in between. CDR3 nucleotide sequence: TGCAGCGTTCAGGGTTACAACACCGGGGAGCTGTTTTTT. This translates into CSVQGYNTGELFF.

V is TRBV4-2 and J is TRBJ1-1; 8 positions agree with TRBD1. Germline values: CDR1 LGHNA, CDR2 YNFKEQ. The CDR3 is made up of 14 amino acids. Unmatched junction bases numbered 4, after V lost 4 bases and J lost 3 bases. In DNA form, the CDR3 reads TGTGCCAGCAGCCGACAGGGGCAGGACACTGAAGCTTTCTTT. Encoded protein: CASSRQGQDTEAFF.

V usage is TRBV4-1 and J usage is TRBJ2-3; 7 positions match TRBD2. The germline gives CDR1 MGHRA, CDR2 YSYEKL. The J segment lost 6 bases and the V segment lost 7 bases, leaving 16 bases of the junction unmatched. This CDR3 contains 16 residues. The CDR3 protein is CASTPRGGPERDTQYF. For the CDR3, the DNA is TGCGCCAGCACGCCACGGGGAGGGCCCGAAAGGGATACGCAGTATTTT.

This clone was detected once. V gene TRBV5-4 combines with J gene TRBJ1-4; possibly TRBD1 for D (6 bases). In germline, CDR1 is SGHNT, CDR2 YYREEE (reference sequence). The CDR3 is made up of 15 amino acids. V lost 2 bases to trimming and J lost 5 bases, with 13 bases between them. The CDR3: CASSLRDTNNEKLFF. The CDR3, as DNA: TGTGCCAGCAGCTTACGGGACACGAACAATGAAAAACTGTTTTTT.

V and J are TRBV7-8 and TRBJ1-2; D call uncertain. The V gene lost 8 bases and the J gene lost 10 bases, with 14 bases spanning the gap. CDR3 length equals 11 residues. Germline-derived CDR1 and CDR2 are SGHVS and FQNEAQ. The DNA of the CDR3 is TGTGCCAGCGGCCGGCGGTTGCCCTACACCTTC. Translated, it gives CASGRRLPYTF.

The chain couples TRBV28 to TRBJ2-5; no clear D. Trimming removed 6 bases from V and 2 bases from J, with 13 bases in between. The germline CDR1 and CDR2 sequences are MDHEN and SYDVKM. This CDR3 spans 14 amino acids. The CDR3 DNA is TGTGCCAGCAGGTCAGGTAATTGGCAAGAGACCCAGTACTTC. This sequence encodes CASRSGNWQETQYF. The full variable domain, rest sourced from reference TRBV28 and TRBJ2-5, is DVKVTQSSRYLVKRTGEKVFLECVQDMDHENMFWYRQDPGLGLRLIYFSYDVKMKEKGDIPEGYSVSREKKERFSLILESASTNQTSMYLCASRSGNWQETQYFGPGTRLLVL.

This clone was detected once. The rearrangement joins TRBV11-3 to TRBJ2-1, with 9 bases lining up with TRBD1. V was pared by 1 base and J by 9 bases, with 10 bases of the junction left unmatched. The length of the CDR3 is 16 residues. Germline assignment: CDR1 SGHNT and CDR2 YENEEA. The CDR3 DNA reads TGTGCCAGCAGCTTAGGAGGGGGACAGGGAAGCCGTGAGCAGTTCTTC. Its protein product is CASSLGGGQGSREQFF.

The rearrangement joins TRBV1 to TRBJ1-4; the table calls TRBD1, which could not be checked here. TRBV1 is tagged as a pseudogene. CDR3 size: 14 residues. CDR3 coding DNA: TGCACCAGCAGCCAAGGGGAAGGGGATGAAAAACTGTTTTTT. Translation: CTSSQGEGDEKLFF.

The chain recombines TRBV5-1 with TRBJ2-2; 8 nucleotides align to TRBD2. The ends lost 6 bases at V and 7 bases at J; junction bases unmatched: 14. Germline CDR1 SGHRS, CDR2 YFSETQ. This CDR3 spans 16 amino acids. Here the CDR3 DNA reads TGCGCCAGCACCCGTGGAGGAGCGGGAGATAGCGGGGAGCTGTTTTTT. Its translation: CASTRGGAGDSGELFF.

This clone has only a few counts. The chain uses TRBV11-1 and TRBJ2-7; a weak D match, TRBD2 (5 bases). Germline V gene sequence: CDR1 SGHAT, CDR2 FQDESV (reference sequence). V lost 1 base and J 4 bases, leaving 8 bases between the germline ends. This CDR3 is built from 13 residues. The CDR3 DNA reads TGTGCCAGCAGCTTAGTCGGGAATTACGAGCAGTACTTC. It encodes CASSLVGNYEQYF.

J is TRBJ1-5 and V is TRBV2, with D unclear. The CDR3 is made up of 13 amino acids. The V gene lost 7 bases and the J gene lost 2 bases, with 9 bases spanning the gap. Germline lookup yields CDR1 SNHLY and CDR2 FYNNEI. In DNA form, the CDR3 reads TGTGCCAGCAACTACGTTGGCAATCAGCCCCAGCATTTT. Encoded protein: CASNYVGNQPQHF. Based on the CDR3 plus reference TRBV2 and TRBJ1-5, the full variable domain is EPEVTQTPSHQVTQMGQEVILRCVPISNHLYFYWYRQILGQKVEFLVSFYNNEISEKSEIFDDQFSVERPDGSNFTLKIRSTKLEDSAMYFCASNYVGNQPQHFGDGTRLSIL.

The V gene is TRBV18, the J gene TRBJ2-7, with 9 bases identical to TRBD1. The V segment lost 5 bases and the J segment 4 bases; nucleotides outside the gene matches: 9. Germline assignment: CDR1 KGHSH and CDR2 LQKENI. The CDR3 loop spans 15 amino acids. CDR3 in DNA: TGTGCCAGCTCAACGCGGACAGGGGCAGATTACGAGCAGTACTTC. Amino acid sequence: CASSTRTGADYEQYF. The full variable domain, its missing parts supplied by reference TRBV18 and TRBJ2-7, is NAGVMQNPRHLVRRRGQEARLRCSPMKGHSHVYWYRQLPEEGLKFMVYLQKENIIDESGMPKERFSAEFPKEGPSILRIQQVVRGDSAAYFCASSTRTGADYEQYFGPGTRLTVT.

The V gene is TRBV19, the J gene TRBJ1-4; D uncertain. Germline V CDR1 and CDR2: LNHDA, SQIVND (reference sequence). The CDR3 spans 14 residues. The ends were cut back, 2 bases at V and 3 bases at J, with 7 bases in the middle. The CDR3 sequence is CASSISRANEKLFF. The CDR3 DNA reads as TGTGCCAGTAGTATATCCCGGGCTAATGAAAAACTGTTTTTT. The full variable domain, rest sourced from reference TRBV19 and TRBJ1-4, is DGGITQSPKYLFRKEGQNVTLSCEQNLNHDAMYWYRQDPGQGLRLIYYSQIVNDFQKGDIAEGYSVSREKKESFPLTVTSAQKNPTAFYLCASSISRANEKLFFGSGTQLSVL.

This chain links TRBV6-6 with TRBJ2-2, with a tentative D call TRBD1 (5 bases). Trimming stripped 6 bases from V and 2 bases from J, with 7 bases between. There are 13 residues in the CDR3. Germline lookup yields CDR1 MNHNY and CDR2 SVGAGI (reference sequence). The CDR3 DNA follows: TGTGCCAGCAGGCAGGGAAACACCGGGGAGCTGTTTTTT. Translation: CASRQGNTGELFF.

In its sample, this clone was seen once. The chain is built from TRBV28 and TRBJ1-6; D might be TRBD1 (5 bases). V gave up 9 bases and J gave up 9 bases, with 18 bases separating them. Germline CDR1 and CDR2: MDHEN and SYDVKM. The CDR3 has 14 amino acids. CDR3 in amino acids: CASLTGVPTSPLHF. In nucleotides, the CDR3 is TGTGCCAGTTTGACGGGGGTTCCTACTTCACCCCTCCACTTT.

The chain uses TRBV7-2 and TRBJ1-1; no reliable D call. V lost 5 bases and J 4 bases, leaving 11 bases between the germline ends. The length of the CDR3 is 13 residues. Germline CDR1 is SGHTA and CDR2 is FQGNSA. CDR3 coding DNA: TGTGCCAGCAGCCGACAACGGTTCACTGAAGCTTTCTTT. Its translation: CASSRQRFTEAFF.

This clone has more than one count but fewer than ten. The J gene is TRBJ2-7, the V gene TRBV15; 10 positions match TRBD1. This CDR3 is built from 15 residues. The trim removed 4 bases at V and 2 bases at J, leaving 5 bases unmatched. CDR1 is LNHNV, CDR2 YYDKDF, per germline (reference sequence). CDR3 nucleotide sequence: TGTGCCACCAGCAACCTAGGACAGGGGGCCTACGAGCAGTACTTC. This encodes CATSNLGQGAYEQYF.

The rearrangement links TRBV5-1 to TRBJ2-2; a weak D match, TRBD1 (5 bases). V was cut by 0 bases and J by 2 bases, with 8 bases left in between. This CDR3 has 15 amino acids. Germline CDR1 reads SGHRS; CDR2 reads YFSETQ. CDR3: CASSLVTDNTGELFF. The CDR3 nucleotides are TGCGCCAGCAGCTTGGTGACAGATAACACCGGGGAGCTGTTTTTT.

The J gene is TRBJ1-1, the V gene TRBV18, with 7 positions matching TRBD1. J gave up 0 bases and V 4 bases, and 11 bases lay outside the gene matches. CDR1 KGHSH and CDR2 LQKENI come from the germline V gene. The CDR3 runs 17 residues. CDR3 residues: CASSQQGSAVMNTEAFF. The DNA of the CDR3 is TGTGCCAGCTCACAACAGGGGTCGGCAGTCATGAACACTGAAGCTTTCTTT.